The 23 T cell receptor beta chains reported below all come from one sample, sequenced in a study of cytomegalovirus exposure and HLA in healthy donors. TCRdb's copy holds only in-frame clones and misses some; the assay was immunoSEQ multiplex PCR. This table has some 240,000 clones, around 87% appearing once. Sequenced sample: PBMCs. These TCRs come from a woman aged 18-29 years in good health and CMV-seropositive.

The rearrangement uses TRBV19 and TRBJ2-7, with 11 bases that match TRBD1. The CDR3 runs 15 residues. With 4 bases clipped from V and 4 bases from J, the junction kept 6 bases outside the gene matches. Germline V lookup: CDR1 LNHDA, CDR2 SQIVND (reference sequence). CDR3 nucleotide sequence: TGTGCCAGTAGTACGGGACAGGGGGGGATGTACGAGCAGTACTTC. Residues: CASSTGQGGMYEQYF.

The chain recombines TRBV18 with TRBJ2-2; TRBD1 matches 9 bases. Per the germline V gene, CDR1 is KGHSH and CDR2 is LQKENI. V dropped 3 bases and J dropped 0; count of bases not matched to a gene: 5. The CDR3 contains 17 residues. This CDR3 reads CASSPDRQGANTGELFF. The CDR3 region has the DNA TGTGCCAGCTCACCGGACCGACAGGGGGCGAACACCGGGGAGCTGTTTTTT.

The V gene is TRBV27, the J gene TRBJ1-1; D ambiguous. V lost 11 bases and J 0 bases, leaving 13 bases between the germline ends. Germline CDR1 and CDR2: MNHEY and SMNVEV (reference sequence). This CDR3 region has 13 residues. Here the CDR3 reads CAVGRGVNTEAFF. The CDR3 region has the DNA TGTGCCGTAGGTCGGGGAGTGAACACTGAAGCTTTCTTT.

The chain links TRBV21-1 to TRBJ2-2; the table's D gene call, TRBD2, was not cross checked with the DNA. TRBV21-1 is annotated as a pseudogene. CDR3 size: 15 residues. The DNA of the CDR3 is TGTGCCAGCGGTACTAGCGGGAGACCCACCGGGGAGCTGTTTTTT. It encodes CASGTSGRPTGELFF.

The chain couples TRBV10-3 to TRBJ2-1; TRBD1 aligns across 11 bases. Germline-derived CDR1 and CDR2 are ENHRY and SYGVKD. The CDR3 has 14 residues. V dropped 6 bases and J dropped 9; count of bases not matched to a gene: 7. CDR3 sequence: CAIRDRGPKAEQFF. The CDR3, as DNA: TGTGCCATCAGGGACAGGGGGCCCAAGGCTGAGCAGTTCTTC.

The chain couples TRBV29-1 to TRBJ2-3; 10 bases map to TRBD2. The germline gives CDR1 SQVTM, CDR2 ANQGSEA. The CDR3 spans 15 residues. With V trimmed by 6 bases and J by 2 bases, 8 bases remained unmatched. The CDR3 DNA reads as TGCAGCGTCGCCGGGACTAGCGACCTCACAGATACGCAGTATTTT. Its translation is CSVAGTSDLTDTQYF.

This clone was seen once. Here the CDR3 DNA reads TGTGCCAGCAGCTTTCCTAGCGGGAGTTCGGGCGGGGAGCTGTTTTTT. Translating gives CASSFPSGSSGGELFF. The V gene is TRBV7-9, the J gene TRBJ2-2; 10 bases align to TRBD2. The CDR3 runs to 16 residues. Germline trimming cut 3 bases from V and 7 bases from J; bases unmatched to any gene: 8. Per germline, CDR1 SEHNR and CDR2 FQNEAQ (reference sequence).

The rearrangement uses TRBV10-1 and TRBJ1-1, with 7 bases lining up with TRBD1. The ends lost 4 bases at V and 4 bases at J; junction bases unmatched: 6. Looked up from germline, CDR1 is WNHNN and CDR2 is SYGVQD (reference sequence). The CDR3 is 14 amino acids. The CDR3 region is CASSGRWTGTEAFF. CDR3 sequence (DNA): TGCGCCAGCAGTGGACGTTGGACAGGCACTGAAGCTTTCTTT.

V gene TRBV19 combines with J gene TRBJ1-1; D is ambiguous. The V and J ends lost 3 bases and 9 bases respectively, with 8 bases between them. This CDR3 has 11 amino acids. The germline gives CDR1 LNHDA, CDR2 SQIVND (reference sequence). In DNA form, the CDR3 reads TGTGCCAGTAGTATCGGGGAGAAAGCTTTCTTT. Protein: CASSIGEKAFF.

This clone was recorded at least ten times. The CDR3 nucleotides read TGTGCCACTATGACTAGCGGGCCTTTTACCGGGGAGCTGTTTTTT. The encoded protein is CATMTSGPFTGELFF. V is TRBV25-1 and J is TRBJ2-2; 10 bases agree with TRBD2. J gave up 5 bases and V 10 bases, and 10 bases lay outside the gene matches. Germline values: CDR1 MGHDK, CDR2 SYGVNS. The CDR3 is 15 residues long.

The genes are TRBV28 and TRBJ2-7; D gene unclear. Germline V gene lookup returns CDR1 MDHEN and CDR2 SYDVKM. This CDR3 spans 12 amino acids. The V and J ends lost 5 bases and 3 bases respectively, with 8 bases between them. As DNA, the CDR3 is TGTGCCAGCAGTCCCCAGTTCTACGAGCAGTACTTC. It yields the protein CASSPQFYEQYF. The complete variable domain, with remaining parts taken from reference TRBV28 and TRBJ2-7, reads DVKVTQSSRYLVKRTGEKVFLECVQDMDHENMFWYRQDPGLGLRLIYFSYDVKMKEKGDIPEGYSVSREKKERFSLILESASTNQTSMYLCASSPQFYEQYFGPGTRLTVT.

This chain uses TRBV5-1 with TRBJ2-7, with 7 bases that match TRBD1. There are 14 residues in the CDR3. In germline, CDR1 is SGHRS, CDR2 YFSETQ. V gave up 6 bases and J gave up 0 bases; unmatched junction bases: 6. The CDR3 DNA sequence: TGCGCCAGCACCTTCGGGACAGTCTCCTACGAGCAGTACTTC. Protein: CASTFGTVSYEQYF.

This chain links TRBV27 with TRBJ1-4; 9 bases fit TRBD1. The V segment lost 4 bases and the J segment 7 bases; nucleotides outside the gene matches: 10. From germline, CDR1 is MNHEY and CDR2 SMNVEV (reference sequence). The CDR3 length is 16 residues. CDR3 in amino acids: CASSSQQGAVGEKLFF. In nucleotides, the CDR3 is TGTGCCAGCAGTTCACAACAGGGGGCGGTGGGTGAAAAACTGTTTTTT.

This clone was detected only a few times. Here the CDR3 reads CASSQGIGTSYGYTF. The CDR3 region has the DNA TGCGCCAGCAGCCAAGGAATCGGGACAAGCTATGGCTACACCTTC. The V call is TRBV4-1, the J call TRBJ1-2; a possible D gene is TRBD1 (6 bases). The CDR3 runs 15 residues. CDR1 and CDR2 from the germline V gene are MGHRA and YSYEKL. V was shortened by 1 base and J by 4 bases, with 13 bases between the two germline ends.

This chain uses TRBV28 with TRBJ2-7; D call uncertain. The CDR3 extends over 12 amino acids. The ends were cut back, 5 bases at V and 1 base at J, with 6 bases in the middle. From germline, CDR1 is MDHEN and CDR2 SYDVKM. The CDR3 DNA is TGTGCCAGCAGTCCCGAGTCCTACGAGCAGTACTTC. Translated: CASSPESYEQYF.

The CDR3 loop is CASSQDRGGQETQYF. The CDR3, as DNA: TGTGCCAGCAGCCAAGATAGGGGGGGCCAAGAGACCCAGTACTTC. The chain links TRBV4-2 to TRBJ2-5; D is perhaps TRBD2 (7 bases). The V end lost 0 bases, the J end lost 1 base, and 9 bases lay between the germline ends. The CDR3 contains 15 residues. CDR1 and CDR2 (germline): LGHNA, YNFKEQ.

The J gene is TRBJ1-5, the V gene TRBV29-1; 7 bases are shared with TRBD1. Germline CDR1 is SQVTM and CDR2 is ANQGSEA. The J segment lost 4 bases and the V segment lost 6 bases, leaving 24 bases of the junction unmatched. This CDR3 region has 19 residues. The CDR3 here is CSVDRIQNRGSVRNQPQHF. The DNA of the CDR3 is TGCAGCGTCGACAGGATTCAAAACAGGGGCTCTGTACGTAATCAGCCCCAGCATTTT.

Remarks on this clone: This sample also contains other DNA sequences that code for the same CDR3. The chain combines TRBV9 with TRBJ2-1; 14 bases line up with TRBD2. CDR1 and CDR2 (germline): SGDLS, YYNGEE. The CDR3 runs 15 residues. V gave up 4 bases and J gave up 9 bases; unmatched junction bases: 6. CDR3 in DNA: TGTGCCAGCAGCCCCAGACTAGCGGGGGGGGGTGAGCAGTTCTTC. It is translated as CASSPRLAGGGEQFF.

This chain connects TRBV6-5 to TRBJ1-2, with TRBD1 identical over 11 bases. The CDR3 spans 12 residues. From germline, CDR1 is MNHEY and CDR2 SVGAGI. The V and J ends lost 0 bases and 14 bases, in that order; junction bases with no gene match: 2. In nucleotides, the CDR3 is TGTGCCAGCAGTTACTCGGGACAGGGGGGGACCTTC. Translation gives CASSYSGQGGTF.

This chain connects TRBV7-3 to TRBJ2-1, with 8 bases identical to TRBD2. Germline CDR1 SGHTA, CDR2 FQGTGA. V lost 0 bases, J lost 8 bases, and 6 bases stayed unmatched. CDR3 length: 15 amino acids. The CDR3 coding sequence is TGTGCCAGCAGCTTAACTAGTACTAGCGGTTATGAGCAGTTCTTC. Its translation is CASSLTSTSGYEQFF. The full variable domain, with the rest looked up from reference TRBV7-3 and TRBJ2-1, is GAGVSQTPSNKVTEKGKYVELRCDPISGHTALYWYRQSLGQGPEFLIYFQGTGAADDSGLPNDRFFAVRPEGSVSTLKIQRTERGDSAVYLCASSLTSTSGYEQFFGPGTRLTVL.

In the case of this clone: Other DNA sequences in the sample encode the same CDR3. The chain carries TRBV27 and TRBJ2-1; 7 bases match TRBD1. V trimming: 5 bases; J trimming: 3 bases; junction bases outside the gene matches: 4. This CDR3 is 14 amino acids long. CDR1 and CDR2 (germline): MNHEY, SMNVEV (reference sequence). The chain's CDR3 is CASSLGTDYNEQFF. CDR3 bases: TGTGCCAGCAGTCTCGGGACAGACTACAATGAGCAGTTCTTC.

The V call is TRBV6-1, the J call TRBJ2-1; weak D call: TRBD1 (6 bases). Germline CDR1 is MNHNS and CDR2 is SASEGT. This CDR3 has 14 amino acids. V lost 4 bases and J lost 4, with 11 bases in between. The CDR3 protein is CASSARTEYNEQFF. The CDR3 coding sequence is TGTGCCAGCAGTGCCAGGACAGAATACAATGAGCAGTTCTTC.

This clone appeared once. The chain uses TRBV7-9 and TRBJ2-7; tentative D call: TRBD2 (6 bases). Germline V gene lookup returns CDR1 SEHNR and CDR2 FQNEAQ (reference sequence). CDR3 length: 14 amino acids. The CDR3 DNA follows: TGTACACTCGGGCCGGGACTCCTGGAGTACGAGCAGTACTTC. Translation gives CTLGPGLLEYEQYF.